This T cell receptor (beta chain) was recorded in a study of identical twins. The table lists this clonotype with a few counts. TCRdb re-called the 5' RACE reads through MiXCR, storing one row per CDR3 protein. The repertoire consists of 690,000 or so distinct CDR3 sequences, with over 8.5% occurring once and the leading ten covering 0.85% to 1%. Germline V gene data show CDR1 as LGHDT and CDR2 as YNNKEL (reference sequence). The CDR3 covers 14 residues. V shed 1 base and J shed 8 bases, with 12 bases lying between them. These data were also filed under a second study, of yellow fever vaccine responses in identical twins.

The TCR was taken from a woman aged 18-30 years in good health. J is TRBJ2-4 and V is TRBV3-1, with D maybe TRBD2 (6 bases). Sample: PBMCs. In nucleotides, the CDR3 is TGTGCCAGCAGCCAAGGGAGCACGGGGGACATTCAGTACTTC. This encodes CASSQGSTGDIQYF.